This TCR beta chain originates from a study of cytotoxic CD8 clonotypes in ibrutinib-treated CLL. For the study at large: Patient counts were around 12 relapsed/refractory, some 14 treatment-naive and fewer than 18 IGHV unmutated. Study-wide results and caveats: Clonality was higher at ibrutinib response and returned toward baseline at progression.

Genomic DNA in an amount of 2 to 2.5 micrograms was extracted from cryopreserved PBMCs and used for the preparation of TCR beta libraries. Trimming removed 6 bases from V and 0 bases from J; junction bases left unmatched: 5. The germline gives CDR1 WSHSY, CDR2 SAAADI. The CDR3 sequence is 15 residues long. Here immunoSEQ multiplex PCR was the method, and the copy in TCRdb shows in-frame clones only, minus some. The sample includes approximately 130,000 clones, around four fifths seen only once; the top ten take about 3.5%. Remarks on this clone: Its antigen is currently unknown.

The sequenced sample was PBMCs, obtained after 24 months of ibrutinib treatment. This receptor was taken from a human donor with chronic lymphocytic leukemia. The rearrangement links TRBV10-2 to TRBJ1-3; 7 bases fit TRBD1. CDR3 amino acids: CASSGTAYSGNTIYF. The DNA of the CDR3 is TGCGCCAGCAGCGGGACAGCCTACTCTGGAAACACCATATATTTT.